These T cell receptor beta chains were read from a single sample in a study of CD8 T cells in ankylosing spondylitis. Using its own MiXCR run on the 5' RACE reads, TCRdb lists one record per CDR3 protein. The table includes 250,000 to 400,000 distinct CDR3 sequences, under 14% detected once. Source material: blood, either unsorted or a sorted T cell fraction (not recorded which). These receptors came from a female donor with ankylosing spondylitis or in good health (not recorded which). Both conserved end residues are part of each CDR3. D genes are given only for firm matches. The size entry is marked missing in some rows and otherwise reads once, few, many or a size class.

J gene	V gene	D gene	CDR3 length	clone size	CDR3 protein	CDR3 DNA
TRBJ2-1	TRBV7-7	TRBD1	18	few	CASSLSPSGTGSYNEQFF	TGTGCCAGCAGCTTATCGCCCTCCGGGACAGGCTCCTACAATGAGCAGTTCTTC
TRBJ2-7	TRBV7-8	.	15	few	CASTKNRDISYEQYF	TGTGCCAGCACCAAGAATCGGGACATAAGCTACGAGCAGTACTTC
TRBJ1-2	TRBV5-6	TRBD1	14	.	CASSLGDRGSGYTF	TGTGCCAGCAGCTTGGGCGACAGGGGAAGCGGCTACACCTTC
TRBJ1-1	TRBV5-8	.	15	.	CASSWEAGLNTEAFF	TGTGCCAGCAGCTGGGAGGCAGGGTTGAACACTGAAGCTTTCTTT
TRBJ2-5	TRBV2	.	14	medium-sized	CASSSLGQQETQYF	TGTGCCAGCAGTTCGCTAGGACAGCAAGAGACCCAGTACTTC
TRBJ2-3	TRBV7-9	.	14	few	CASSLKSGGDLQYF	TGTGCCAGCAGCTTAAAATCTGGAGGGGATCTGCAGTATTTT
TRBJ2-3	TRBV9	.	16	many	CASRAEDGVGTDTQYF	TGTGCCAGCAGAGCCGAAGACGGTGTGGGCACAGATACGCAGTATTTT
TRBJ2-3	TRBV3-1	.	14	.	CASSSRVLTDTQYF	TGTGCCAGCAGCTCCCGGGTCCTCACAGATACGCAGTATTTT
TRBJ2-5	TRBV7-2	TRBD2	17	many	CASSFLFRTSAQETQYF	TGTGCCAGCAGCTTTTTATTCCGGACTAGCGCACAAGAGACCCAGTACTTC
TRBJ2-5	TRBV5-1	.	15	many	CASSLKSGRGETQYF	TGCGCCAGCAGCTTGAAGTCAGGGCGCGGAGAGACCCAGTACTTC
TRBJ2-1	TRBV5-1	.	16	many	CASSLGGLQTYNEQFF	TGCGCCAGCAGCTTGGGGGGGCTTCAAACCTACAATGAGCAGTTCTTC
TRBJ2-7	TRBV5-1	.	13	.	CASSLTLVSEQYF	TGCGCCAGCAGCTTGACCCTGGTTAGCGAGCAGTACTTC
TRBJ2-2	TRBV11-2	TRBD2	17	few	CASSLDHAAGGAGELFF	TGTGCCAGCAGCTTAGATCATGCAGCGGGAGGGGCCGGGGAGCTGTTTTTT
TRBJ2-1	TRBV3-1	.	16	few	CASSQEGGAGLNEQFF	TGTGCCAGCAGCCAAGAAGGAGGCGCAGGGCTCAATGAGCAGTTCTTC
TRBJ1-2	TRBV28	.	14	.	CASSLGWGQGGYTF	TGTGCCAGCAGTTTAGGGTGGGGCCAAGGGGGCTACACCTTC
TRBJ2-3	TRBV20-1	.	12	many	CSASRPKDTQYF	TGCAGTGCCTCAAGACCAAAAGATACGCAGTATTTT
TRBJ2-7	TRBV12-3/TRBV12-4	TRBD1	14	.	CASSKGQGGYEQYF	TGTGCCAGCAGTAAGGGACAGGGGGGCTACGAGCAGTACTTC
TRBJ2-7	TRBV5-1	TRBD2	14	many	CASSFSGESYEQYF	TGCGCCAGCAGCTTTAGCGGGGAATCCTACGAGCAGTACTTC
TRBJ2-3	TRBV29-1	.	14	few	CSVVWANGMDTQYF	TGCAGCGTTGTATGGGCTAACGGAATGGATACGCAGTATTTT
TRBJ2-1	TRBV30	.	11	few	CASLVGTEQFF	TGTGCCTCCCTGGTGGGGACTGAGCAGTTCTTC
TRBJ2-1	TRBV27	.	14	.	CASGLAGHPNEQFF	TGTGCCAGCGGTCTTGCGGGCCACCCCAACGAGCAGTTCTTC
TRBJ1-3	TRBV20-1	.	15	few	CSAGGGMGSGNTIYF	TGCAGTGCTGGAGGTGGGATGGGTTCTGGAAACACCATATATTTT
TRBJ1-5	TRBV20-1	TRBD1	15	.	CSARAGTGGIQPQHF	TGCAGTGCTAGAGCGGGGACAGGGGGAATTCAGCCCCAGCATTTT
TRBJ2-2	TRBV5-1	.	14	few	CASSQGTSIGELFF	TGCGCCAGCAGCCAAGGAACTAGCATTGGGGAGCTGTTTTTT
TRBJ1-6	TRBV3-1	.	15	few	CASSQERVDNSPLHF	TGTGCCAGCAGCCAAGAGAGGGTAGATAATTCACCCCTCCACTTT
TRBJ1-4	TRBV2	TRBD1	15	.	CASSEAGQLNEKLFF	TGTGCCAGCAGTGAAGCGGGACAGCTTAATGAAAAACTGTTTTTT
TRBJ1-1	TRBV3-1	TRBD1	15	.	CASSLTGTGSLVLFF	TGTGCCAGCAGCCTTACCGGGACAGGGTCATTGGTACTCTTTTTT
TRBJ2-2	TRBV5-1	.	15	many	CASSLAGSGTGELFF	TGCGCCAGCAGCTTGGCCGGGTCAGGCACCGGGGAGCTGTTTTTT
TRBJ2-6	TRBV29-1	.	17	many	CSVEEYGGSSGANVLTF	TGCAGCGTTGAAGAATACGGCGGTAGCTCTGGGGCCAACGTCCTGACTTTC
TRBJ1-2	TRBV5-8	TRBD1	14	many	CASSLGQGLYGYTF	TGTGCCAGCAGTTTGGGACAGGGGCTCTATGGCTACACCTTC
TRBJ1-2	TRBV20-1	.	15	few	CSARDFFESNYGYTF	TGCAGTGCTAGAGATTTCTTCGAGTCAAACTATGGCTACACCTTC
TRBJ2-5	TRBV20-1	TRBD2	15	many	CSARVLGTNQETQYF	TGCAGTGCTAGAGTTTTGGGGACTAATCAAGAGACCCAGTACTTC
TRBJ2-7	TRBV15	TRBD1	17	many	CATSLSGTGAFSYEQYF	TGTGCCACCAGCTTATCTGGGACAGGGGCTTTCTCCTACGAGCAGTACTTC
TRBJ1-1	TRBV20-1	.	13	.	CSARSLGGTEAFF	TGCAGTGCTAGAAGTCTGGGGGGTACTGAAGCTTTCTTT
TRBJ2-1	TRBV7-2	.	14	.	CASSSRADRNEQFF	TGTGCCAGCAGCTCCAGGGCCGATCGCAATGAGCAGTTCTTC
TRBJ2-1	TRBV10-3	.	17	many	CAISPGTSRRGYNEQFF	TGTGCCATCAGCCCCGGGACCTCCAGACGCGGGTACAATGAGCAGTTCTTC
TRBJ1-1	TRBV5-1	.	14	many	CASSSSGAYTEAFF	TGCGCCAGCAGCTCAAGCGGGGCGTACACTGAAGCTTTCTTT
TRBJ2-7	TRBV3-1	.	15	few	CASSQAGSPPYEQYF	TGTGCCAGCAGCCAAGCTGGCAGTCCCCCCTACGAGCAGTACTTC
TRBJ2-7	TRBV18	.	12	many	CASSPTEYEQYF	TGTGCCAGCTCTCCGACAGAGTACGAGCAGTACTTC
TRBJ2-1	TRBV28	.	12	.	CASRGSGTRDQF	TGTGCCAGCAGGGGATCCGGGACTCGCGACCAGTTC
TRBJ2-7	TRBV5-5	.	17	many	CASSLLGAMRPSYEQYF	TGTGCCAGCAGCTTGCTGGGGGCGATGAGACCTTCCTACGAGCAGTACTTC
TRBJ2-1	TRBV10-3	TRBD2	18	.	CAFSSPPGLAGGRNEQFF	TGTGCCTTCAGTTCTCCACCCGGACTAGCGGGAGGGCGAAATGAGCAGTTCTTC
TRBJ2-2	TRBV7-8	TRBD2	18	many	CASSLGTSGRTYTGELFF	TGTGCCAGCAGCTTAGGGACTAGCGGGAGAACCTATACCGGGGAGCTGTTTTTT
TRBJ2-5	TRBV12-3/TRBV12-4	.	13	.	CASSLLGFETQYF	TGTGCCAGCAGTTTACTGGGGTTCGAGACCCAGTACTTC
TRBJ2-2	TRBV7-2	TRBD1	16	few	CASSLEGQAATGELFF	TGTGCCAGCAGCTTAGAGGGACAGGCGGCCACCGGGGAGCTGTTTTTT
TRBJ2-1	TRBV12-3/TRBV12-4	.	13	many	CASSLVQGDEQFF	TGTGCCAGCAGTTTAGTGCAGGGTGATGAGCAGTTCTTC
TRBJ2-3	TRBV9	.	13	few	CASSERSTDTQYF	TGTGCCAGCAGCGAGCGTAGCACAGATACGCAGTATTTT
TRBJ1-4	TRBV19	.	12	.	CASSIDPGQRFF	TGTGCCAGTAGTATAGATCCGGGCCAGCGTTTTTTT
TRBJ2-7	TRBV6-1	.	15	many	CASSEGLQTPYEQYF	TGTGCCAGCAGTGAAGGTTTGCAAACCCCCTACGAGCAGTACTTC
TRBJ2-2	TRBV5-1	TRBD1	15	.	CASSLGTGVFGELFF	TGCGCCAGCAGCTTGGGAACAGGGGTATTCGGGGAGCTGTTTTTT
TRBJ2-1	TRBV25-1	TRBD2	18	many	CASSGSPGLVRVGNEQFF	TGTGCCAGCAGTGGATCACCGGGACTAGTGCGTGTGGGGAATGAGCAGTTCTTC
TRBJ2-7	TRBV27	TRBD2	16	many	CASSSFTSGRANEQYF	TGTGCCAGCAGTTCTTTTACTAGCGGGAGGGCCAACGAGCAGTACTTC
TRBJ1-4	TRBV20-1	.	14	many	CSAKRRTVNEKLFF	TGCAGTGCGAAGCGGCGGACAGTGAATGAAAAACTGTTTTTT
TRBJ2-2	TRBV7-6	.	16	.	CASSLDLRGAPGELFF	TGTGCCAGCAGCTTAGATCTCAGGGGAGCCCCCGGGGAGCTGTTTTTT
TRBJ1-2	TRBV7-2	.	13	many	CASSSSGRGYHTF	TGTGCCAGCAGCTCCTCGGGCAGGGGATACCACACCTTC